The 21 T cell receptor beta chains reported below all come from one sample, sequenced in a study of beta chain features in type 1 diabetes. These receptors have no identified antigens. The whole isolated RNA underwent reverse transcription, so sequencing captured expressed TCRB transcripts. Data came from immunoSEQ multiplex PCR; TCRdb stores just in-frame clones and leaves some out. The sample has approximately 600,000 clones, about an eighth seen once. General study points: Type 1 diabetes patients had moderately but significantly shorter TCRB CDR3s in all four CD4+ subsets.

The sequencing sample was made of naive CD4+ T cells from blood. The receptors stem from a man younger than 45 with type 1 diabetes.

This clone has just a few counts. The chain recombines TRBV30 with TRBJ1-4; TRBD1 agrees at 7 bases. CDR3 size: 15 residues. Germline CDR1 is GTSNPN and CDR2 is SVGIG (reference sequence). With V trimmed by 2 bases and J by 4 bases, 7 bases remained unmatched. CDR3 DNA: TGTGCCTGGAGTCAGGGACAGCTATTTAATGAAAAACTGTTTTTT. Translated, it gives CAWSQGQLFNEKLFF.

The chain recombines TRBV29-1 with TRBJ2-5, with D possibly being TRBD1 (6 bases). Per germline, CDR1 SQVTM and CDR2 ANQGSEA. This CDR3 comprises 18 residues. Trimming stripped 7 bases from V and 0 bases from J, with 27 bases between. In nucleotides, the CDR3 is TGCAGCGCTGGGGGACAACTCGACGACCGTCAATACCAAGAGACCCAGTACTTC. It specifies CSAGGQLDDRQYQETQYF.

The sample holds a few counts of this clone. The chain joins TRBV19 to TRBJ2-7; 9 bases agree with TRBD1. V gave up 5 bases and J gave up 3 bases; unmatched junction bases: 5. The germline V gene has CDR1 LNHDA and CDR2 SQIVND (reference sequence). The CDR3 runs 14 residues. The CDR3 DNA sequence: TGTGCCAGTAGTGGACAGGGGATAATCTACGAGCAGTACTTC. It encodes CASSGQGIIYEQYF.

The chain combines TRBV29-1 with TRBJ2-7; possibly TRBD2 for D (5 bases). Germline V gene lookup returns CDR1 SQVTM and CDR2 ANQGSEA. The CDR3 spans 12 residues. Trimming pared 2 bases from V and 4 bases from J, leaving 9 bases between. Written as DNA, the CDR3 is TGCAGCGTTGAAAGGAGCGGATACGAGCAGTACTTC. Translation gives CSVERSGYEQYF.

This chain uses TRBV19 with TRBJ2-1; D is undetermined. V was trimmed by 3 bases and J by 8 bases, leaving 11 bases between them. This CDR3 is built from 13 residues. CDR1 is LNHDA, CDR2 SQIVND, per germline (reference sequence). CDR3 sequence reads: CASSIRSRDEQFF. CDR3 nucleotide sequence: TGTGCCAGTAGTATTAGGTCTAGGGATGAGCAGTTCTTC. The full variable domain, completed using reference TRBV19 and TRBJ2-1, is DGGITQSPKYLFRKEGQNVTLSCEQNLNHDAMYWYRQDPGQGLRLIYYSQIVNDFQKGDIAEGYSVSREKKESFPLTVTSAQKNPTAFYLCASSIRSRDEQFFGPGTRLTVL.

Only a few counts were recorded for this clone. V gene TRBV7-8 combines with J gene TRBJ2-1; perhaps TRBD2 as D (6 bases). CDR1 and CDR2 from the germline V gene are SGHVS and FQNEAQ. The V and J ends lost 4 bases and 5 bases respectively, with 18 bases between them. The CDR3 covers 16 residues. CDR3 nucleotide sequence: TGTGCCAGCAGCTCCCGACGGGACTTACCACACAATGAGCAGTTCTTC. Encoded protein: CASSSRRDLPHNEQFF.

The rearrangement links TRBV28 to TRBJ2-3; the match to TRBD1 covers 9 bases. This CDR3 comprises 17 residues. Germline CDR1 is MDHEN and CDR2 is SYDVKM. J was trimmed by 3 bases and V by 1 base; bases with no gene match: 8. CDR3 region: CASSLSGTGRRTDTQYF. The CDR3 DNA reads TGTGCCAGCAGTTTATCAGGGACAGGGAGGAGGACAGATACGCAGTATTTT.

The chain joins TRBV30 to TRBJ2-3; 8 bases are a match to TRBD2. V lost 7 bases, J lost 4 bases, and 7 bases stayed unmatched. CDR3 length equals 13 residues. In germline, CDR1 is GTSNPN, CDR2 SVGIG (reference sequence). The CDR3 reads CASIAGSSDTQYF. Written as DNA, the CDR3 is TGTGCCTCGATAGCGGGGTCTTCAGATACGCAGTATTTT.

The V call is TRBV7-2, the J call TRBJ2-2, with unresolved D. Trimming pared 0 bases from V and 9 bases from J, leaving 8 bases between. Germline V gene lookup returns CDR1 SGHTA and CDR2 FQGNSA. The CDR3 totals 13 residues. The CDR3 sequence is CASSLAPNRELFF. CDR3 nucleotide sequence: TGTGCCAGCAGCTTAGCCCCCAACCGGGAGCTGTTTTTT.

The V call is TRBV28, the J call TRBJ2-7; D uncertain. The V and J ends lost 2 bases and 5 bases respectively, with 7 bases between them. The CDR3 consists of 12 residues. CDR1 and CDR2 (germline): MDHEN, SYDVKM. CDR3: CASSLTRDEQYF. In DNA, the CDR3 is TGTGCCAGCAGTTTAACCCGGGACGAGCAGTACTTC.

The chain is built from TRBV30 and TRBJ2-5, with 8 positions matching TRBD1. The germline gives CDR1 GTSNPN, CDR2 SVGIG (reference sequence). The CDR3 sequence is 15 residues long. Trimming took 3 bases from V and 1 from J; bases not matched to a gene: 7. DNA for the CDR3: TGTGCCTGGAGGAGGACAGGGACCCTCCAAGAGACCCAGTACTTC. Residues: CAWRRTGTLQETQYF.

This clone has only a few counts. The chain couples TRBV4-2 to TRBJ2-2, with D perhaps TRBD2 (6 bases). V shed 0 bases and J shed 5 bases, with 13 bases lying between them. The CDR3 length is 16 residues. The germline CDR1 and CDR2 sequences are LGHNA and YNFKEQ. The CDR3, as DNA: TGTGCCAGCAGCCAAGATATGGGGGACTGGACCGGGGAGCTGTTTTTT. Its translation is CASSQDMGDWTGELFF.

The chain is built from TRBV6-5 and TRBJ2-7; 11 bases align to TRBD2. This CDR3 is 14 amino acids long. Germline V gives CDR1 MNHEY, CDR2 SVGAGI. J gave up 2 bases and V 6 bases, and 3 bases lay outside the gene matches. The CDR3 loop is CASRPGLAAYEQYF. The CDR3 DNA follows: TGTGCCAGCAGACCGGGACTAGCGGCCTACGAGCAGTACTTC.

The V and J genes are TRBV6-6 and TRBJ1-1; 7 positions agree with TRBD1. Per germline, CDR1 MNHNY and CDR2 SVGAGI (reference sequence). J was trimmed by 10 bases and V by 11 bases; bases with no gene match: 10. This CDR3 has 11 amino acids. CDR3 sequence: CAGSTGHGAFF. The CDR3 DNA is TGTGCCGGCTCGACAGGGCATGGAGCTTTCTTT.

In this sample, this clone turned up a few times. The V call is TRBV7-2, the J call TRBJ2-1, with 8 positions matching TRBD2. Looked up from germline, CDR1 is SGHTA and CDR2 is FQGNSA. This CDR3 region has 12 residues. Trimming removed 5 bases from V and 16 bases from J; junction bases left unmatched: 10. The CDR3 loop reads CASSQEGTSAFF. In nucleotides, the CDR3 is TGTGCCAGCAGCCAGGAGGGGACTAGTGCTTTCTTC.

This clone turned up a few times. The chain couples TRBV7-9 to TRBJ1-4; 7 positions match TRBD1. Germline loops: CDR1 SEHNR, CDR2 FQNEAQ (reference sequence). Germline trimming cut 5 bases from V and 7 bases from J; bases unmatched to any gene: 7. This CDR3 is built from 14 residues. The CDR3 is CASSRRQGGEKLFF. For the CDR3, the DNA is TGTGCCAGCAGCCGAAGACAGGGTGGTGAAAAACTGTTTTTT.

The V call is TRBV7-9, the J call TRBJ2-3, with TRBD1 matching over 8 bases. CDR3 length equals 15 residues. Germline trimming cut 7 bases from V and 1 base from J; bases unmatched to any gene: 7. Germline V lookup: CDR1 SEHNR, CDR2 FQNEAQ (reference sequence). Here the CDR3 reads CASTPSGQGTDTQYF. CDR3 DNA sequence: TGTGCCAGCACACCCTCGGGACAGGGCACAGATACGCAGTATTTT.

This clone has only a few counts. The V and J genes are TRBV30 and TRBJ1-5; D may be TRBD1 (6 bases). The CDR3 has 12 residues. The germline gives CDR1 GTSNPN, CDR2 SVGIG (reference sequence). Between the trimmed V and J ends, which lost 5 bases and 4 bases, there was a span of 9 bases. This CDR3 reads CAWGGGNQPQHF. CDR3 sequence (DNA): TGTGCCTGGGGAGGGGGAAATCAGCCCCAGCATTTT.

This clone was observed a handful of times. The gene calls are TRBV9 and TRBJ1-6, with 7 bases aligning to TRBD1. CDR3 length: 15 residues. The ends lost 3 bases at V and 6 bases at J; junction bases unmatched: 6. Germline V lookup: CDR1 SGDLS, CDR2 YYNGEE. CDR3 nucleotide sequence: TGTGCCAGCAGCGGCACCGGGACAGCTAATTCACCCCTCCACTTT. It translates to CASSGTGTANSPLHF.

This clone was counted between two and nine times. The genes are TRBV29-1 and TRBJ2-1; D unresolved. V gave up 7 bases and J gave up 4 bases, with 17 bases separating them. The V gene's germline CDR1 is SQVTM and CDR2 ANQGSEA. This CDR3 contains 14 residues. DNA of the CDR3: TGCAGCGCTAAGACTCTTAGACCTTACAATGAGCAGTTCTTC. It is translated as CSAKTLRPYNEQFF.

CDR3 protein: CASSQGGQLQETQYF. The DNA for the CDR3 is TGCGCCAGCAGCCAAGGGGGCCAGCTGCAAGAGACCCAGTACTTC. The chain couples TRBV4-3 to TRBJ2-5; D is perhaps TRBD1 (5 bases). The CDR3 is 15 residues long. With 1 base removed from V and 2 bases from J, the gap between germline ends came to 11 bases. Germline assignment: CDR1 LGHNA and CDR2 YSLEER.